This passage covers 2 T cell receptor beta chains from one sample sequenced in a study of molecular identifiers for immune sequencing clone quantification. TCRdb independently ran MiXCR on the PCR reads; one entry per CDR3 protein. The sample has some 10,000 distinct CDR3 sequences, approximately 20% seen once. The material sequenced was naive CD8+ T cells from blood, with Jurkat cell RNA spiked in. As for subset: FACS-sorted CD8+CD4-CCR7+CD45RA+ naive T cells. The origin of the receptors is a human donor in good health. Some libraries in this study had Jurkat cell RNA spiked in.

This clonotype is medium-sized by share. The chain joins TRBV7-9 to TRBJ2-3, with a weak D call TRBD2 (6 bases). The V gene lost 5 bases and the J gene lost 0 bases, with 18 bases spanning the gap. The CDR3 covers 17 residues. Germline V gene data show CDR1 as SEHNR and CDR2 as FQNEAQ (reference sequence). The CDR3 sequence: CASSPWGSSVSTDTQYF. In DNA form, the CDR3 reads TGTGCCAGCAGCCCCTGGGGGTCTAGCGTAAGCACAGATACGCAGTATTTT. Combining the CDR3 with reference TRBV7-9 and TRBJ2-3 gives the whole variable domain DTGVSQNPRHKITKRGQNVTFRCDPISEHNRLYWYRQTLGQGPEFLTYFQNEAQLEKSRLLSDRFSAERPKGSFSTLEIQRTEQGDSAMYLCASSPWGSSVSTDTQYFGPGTRLTVL.

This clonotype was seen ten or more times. The CDR3 sequence is CASSQVLAGPYNEQFF. DNA for the CDR3: TGTGCCAGCAGCCAAGTTTTGGCAGGCCCCTACAATGAGCAGTTCTTC. The V gene is TRBV3-1, the J gene TRBJ2-1; D not resolved. The CDR3 runs to 16 residues. V was trimmed by 1 base and J by 2 bases, leaving 12 bases between them. CDR1 is LGHDT and CDR2 is YNNKEL in the germline V gene (reference sequence).